This T cell receptor (beta chain) was recorded in a study of T cells in Graves' hyperthyroidism and ophthalmopathy. Study results and caveats: Patients with ophthalmopathy were separated from those with stable hyperthyroidism by a 13 V-J model. Blood held most thyroid clonotypes expanded above 0.001 frequency.

Amplification of TCR beta CDR3 regions used RNA as the template. HTBI primers were used for first-round RT-PCR of the TCR CDR3. TCRdb redid the calling of the multiplex PCR reads with MiXCR, one entry per CDR3 protein. The repertoire consists of about 480,000 distinct CDR3 sequences, with around an eighth occurring once and the leading ten covering about 17%. Of note for this clonotype: No antigen is known for it. Germline and junction disagree at one end, which may indicate a read error.

CDR1 MNHEY and CDR2 SVGEGT come from the germline V gene. CDR3 length: 15 residues. No progression to ophthalmopathy during 18 months of follow-up defined stable disease. Orbital computed tomography, thyroid ultrasound, serum thyroxine and TRAb, and clinical symptoms together informed the diagnoses. This chain links TRBV6-2 or TRBV6-3 with TRBJ1-1; a weak D match, TRBD1 (5 bases). The clonotype originates from a woman between 18 and 29 years old with Graves' hyperthyroidism. The sample taken for sequencing was blood. CDR3 sequence reads: CASSDLGVGNTGAFF. The CDR3 DNA follows: TGTGCCAGCAGCGACCTAGGGGTGGGGAACACTGGAGCTTTCTTT.